The T cell receptor (beta chain) described here comes from a study of siplizumab effects on memory and regulatory T cells (dated by TCRdb to the late 2010s). About the full investigation: The study examined how the anti-CD2 antibody siplizumab affects alloreactive T-cell subsets in allogeneic mixed lymphocyte reactions built from human PBMCs. Beyond this particular receptor, the publication reports: No functional confirmation was obtained for the suppressive function of proliferating Tregs from siplizumab cultures. Unstimulated naive T cells appeared to be more diverse than memory T cells, and naive cells seemed to make a substantial contribution to the alloresponse. Siplizumab significantly reduced the cumulative frequency of alloreactive sequences traceable to unstimulated CD4+ memory T cells. Among mappable alloreactive CD4+ clones, the Treg-derived fraction averaged around 63% with siplizumab versus about 27% in control reactions. Because sequences below about 10^-5 frequency were poorly captured, only a minor fraction of alloreactive clones could be mapped to unstimulated subsets. For roughly 80-95% of proliferating CD4+ or CD8+ clones, no naive or memory phenotype could be assigned.

CDR1 and CDR2 were assigned from the germline V gene as MNHEY and SVGAGI. At the junction V is shortened by 5 bases and J by 6 bases, with 17 bases in between. Taken from cysteine to phenylalanine, the CDR3 has 14 residues. Here the CDR3 DNA is all that survives: 42 bases in frame from base 1. Libraries were made using the immunoSEQ multiplex PCR assay. Roughly 10^5 TCR templates per sample were assayed on the deep sequencing platform. Genomic DNA extracted from sorted T cells was used for TCRbeta CDR3 sequencing. In the authors' own workflow: Clonal analysis of TCRbeta CDR3 data was done in the R programming language. Comparing unstimulated samples against CFSE-low samples taken after the reaction was how alloreactive CD4+ and CD8+ clones were defined. Regulatory or non-regulatory origin of alloreactive CD4+ clones was assigned by matching sequences to the sorted unstimulated Treg and non-Treg repertoires. TCRdb retrieved this table from immuneACCESS and kept in-frame rearrangements only. Not all clones are present; in checked studies, unresolved V genes account for under half, and no reason is known for the remainder. The D gene and trimming were derived from the DNA, and the V and J assignments and clone size from that table. This sample gives 57,000 or so clones in total; 70% to 85% of them show up just once. The ten largest clones add up to 0.4% to 0.45% of the sample.

This clone was observed a single time. Its antigen is unknown. The sample holds no much larger clone one base away, and base qualities are not on file. In addition, sequencing in three donor pairs included unstimulated CD8+ effector memory subsets alongside CD4+ naive, CD8+ naive, CD8+ TEMRA and CD4+ memory subsets. Sorted unstimulated T cells and proliferating T cells recovered from mixed lymphocyte reactions underwent TCRbeta CDR3 sequencing. Fresh whole blood from more than 9 HLA-typed healthy donors served as the source for isolating PBMCs. Sequenced: memory CD4+ T cells sorted from blood. The label giving this sample's cell subset or site can be read as: unstimulated CD4+ memory T cells. The V and J segments used are TRBV6-5 and TRBJ2-7; perhaps TRBD1 is the D gene, with 5 bases matching. The source is a human donor in good health. The CDR3 region: CASSEQDSRAEQYF. The DNA sequence follows: TGTGCCAGCAGTGAACAGGATTCACGGGCCGAGCAGTACTTC.